These 21 T cell receptor beta chains share one sample of origin, sequenced in a study of T cell changes during pregnancy in multiple sclerosis. Only in-frame clones appear in the TCRdb table, and some are missing; sequencing was by immunoSEQ multiplex PCR. The data show around 88,000 clones, with 80% to 95% seen just once and roughly 2.5% held by the top ten. Sequenced here: peripheral blood, sampled in the first trimester of pregnancy. All receptors come from a female donor with multiple sclerosis, enrolled in a pregnancy study.

The rearrangement links TRBV27 to TRBJ2-5, with TRBD2 as a possible D gene (5 bases). The CDR3 covers 17 residues. V lost 0 bases and J lost 2, with 16 bases in between. Germline V gene data show CDR1 as MNHEY and CDR2 as SMNVEV (reference sequence). The CDR3 nucleotides read TGTGCCAGCAGTTTATCGGCCCTTCGGGGTTTACAAGAGACCCAGTACTTC. Its translation is CASSLSALRGLQETQYF.

This sequence joins TRBV15 and TRBJ2-7; 7 bases align to TRBD1. The CDR3 contains 16 residues. J was trimmed by 2 bases and V by 0 bases; bases with no gene match: 7. Germline loops: CDR1 LNHNV, CDR2 YYDKDF (reference sequence). The CDR3, as DNA: TGTGCCACCAGCAGAGAAGTTCCGGGACAGCCCTACGAGCAGTACTTC. Protein product: CATSREVPGQPYEQYF.

The CDR3 region is CASSPGTGKGKSEKLFF. The CDR3 DNA follows: TGTGCCAGCAGCCCGGGGACAGGGAAGGGGAAAAGCGAAAAACTGTTTTTT. This rearrangement joins TRBV7-2 to TRBJ1-4; 9 nucleotides line up with TRBD1. Germline V CDR1 and CDR2: SGHTA, FQGNSA. The CDR3 spans 17 residues. Losses at the gene ends were 5 bases for V and 8 bases for J; bases not matched to a gene: 15.

The genes are TRBV30 and TRBJ2-4; 7 bases match TRBD1. The germline V gene encodes CDR1 GTSNPN and CDR2 SVGIG (reference sequence). Trimming cost V 2 bases and J 7 bases; bases outside gene matches: 11. CDR3 length equals 15 residues. DNA for the CDR3: TGTGCCTGGAGTACATCCGGGACAGTAAGGAACATTCAGTACTTC. Protein sequence: CAWSTSGTVRNIQYF.

This sequence joins TRBV11-2 and TRBJ1-2; 7 bases map to TRBD1. CDR3 length: 13 residues. V lost 5 bases, J lost 3 bases, and 3 bases stayed unmatched. Germline CDR1 and CDR2: SGHAT and FQNNGV. The DNA of the CDR3 is TGTGCCAGCAGCCCCGGGACAGACTATGGCTACACCTTC. Amino acid sequence: CASSPGTDYGYTF.

The CDR3 is CAWSTGQGTNEQYF. Here the CDR3 DNA reads TGTGCCTGGAGCACCGGACAGGGGACGAACGAGCAGTACTTC. This chain joins TRBV30 and TRBJ2-7; TRBD1 matches 9 bases. The ends lost 3 bases at V and 5 bases at J; junction bases unmatched: 8. CDR1 and CDR2 from the germline V gene are GTSNPN and SVGIG (reference sequence). The CDR3 is made up of 14 amino acids. Full variable domain (rest looked up from reference TRBV30 and TRBJ2-7): SQTIHQWPATLVQPVGSPLSLECTVEGTSNPNLYWYRQAAGRGLQLLFYSVGIGQISSEVPQNLSASRPQDRQFILSSKKLLLSDSGFYLCAWSTGQGTNEQYFGPGTRLTVT.

V usage is TRBV7-9 and J usage is TRBJ1-4; D remains ambiguous. V was pared by 1 base and J by 5 bases, with 8 bases between. The CDR3 runs to 14 residues. Germline V gene lookup returns CDR1 SEHNR and CDR2 FQNEAQ (reference sequence). The CDR3 DNA sequence: TGTGCCAGCAGCTTAGAGGCAGGAAATGAAAAACTGTTTTTT. It specifies CASSLEAGNEKLFF.

The chain recombines TRBV5-6 with TRBJ1-1, with D possibly being TRBD1 (6 bases). Trimming took off 5 bases at V and 2 bases at J, with 19 bases between the two ends. Germline V gene data show CDR1 as SGHDT and CDR2 as YYEEEE. The CDR3 is 16 amino acids. In DNA, the CDR3 is TGTGCCAGCAGTCAAGACCCCGGGACACGAAACACTGAAGCTTTCTTT. This gives the protein CASSQDPGTRNTEAFF.

This clone was recorded only once. The V and J genes are TRBV11-3 and TRBJ2-2; D gene uncertain. This CDR3 region has 14 residues. Germline V gene lookup returns CDR1 SGHNT and CDR2 YENEEA. Trimming shortened V by 6 bases and J by 1 base, and 9 bases separated the two germline ends. CDR3 sequence reads: CASRSAGNTGELFF. DNA of the CDR3: TGTGCCAGCAGGTCTGCAGGGAACACCGGGGAGCTGTTTTTT.

The rearrangement links TRBV7-8 to TRBJ2-3, with D possibly TRBD1 on 5 matching bases. This CDR3 comprises 15 residues. Germline V gene lookup returns CDR1 SGHVS and CDR2 FQNEAQ. The ends were cut back, 7 bases at V and 2 bases at J, with 16 bases in the middle. In DNA form, the CDR3 reads TGTGCCAGCATCCCGAAGGCAGGGTACACAGATACGCAGTATTTT. Translating gives CASIPKAGYTDTQYF.

The CDR3, as DNA: TGTGCCAGCAGTGTTGACAGTACCTACGAGCAGTACTTC. As protein: CASSVDSTYEQYF. V usage is TRBV2 and J usage is TRBJ2-7, with D maybe TRBD1 (5 bases). The CDR3 is made up of 13 amino acids. V lost 4 bases and J lost 2, with 9 bases in between. Germline V gene data show CDR1 as SNHLY and CDR2 as FYNNEI.

The rearrangement joins TRBV10-3 to TRBJ2-2; 11 bases agree with TRBD1. The CDR3 has 16 amino acids. From germline, CDR1 is ENHRY and CDR2 SYGVKD. V was clipped by 6 bases and J by 5 bases; unmatched bases: 8. The CDR3 nucleotides read TGTGCCATCAGGGTCTCCGGGACAGGGGGTACCGGGGAGCTGTTTTTT. Amino acid sequence: CAIRVSGTGGTGELFF.

The rearrangement links TRBV10-3 to TRBJ1-3; tentatively, D is TRBD1 (5 bases). Trimming shortened V by 2 bases and J by 4 bases, and 15 bases separated the two germline ends. This CDR3 has 16 residues. Germline assignment: CDR1 ENHRY and CDR2 SYGVKD. CDR3 in amino acids: CAISEREGRGGNTIYF. The CDR3 DNA follows: TGTGCCATCAGTGAGCGGGAAGGGAGGGGCGGAAACACCATATATTTT.

The chain couples TRBV5-8 to TRBJ1-5, with D maybe TRBD1 (6 bases). There are 14 residues in the CDR3. The V and J ends lost 0 bases and 5 bases respectively, with 9 bases between them. The germline CDR1 and CDR2 sequences are SGHTS and YDEGEE. CDR3 sequence reads: CASSLGQVDQPQHF. CDR3 in DNA: TGTGCCAGCAGCTTGGGACAGGTGGATCAGCCCCAGCATTTT. The whole variable domain, filled in from reference TRBV5-8 and TRBJ1-5, reads EAGVTQSPTHLIKTRGQQATLRCSPISGHTSVYWYQQALGLGLQFLLWYDEGEERNRGNFPPRFSGRQFPNYSSELNVNALELEDSALYLCASSLGQVDQPQHFGDGTRLSIL.

CDR3 amino acids: CASSQVEVPNRVAYEQYF. The CDR3 DNA sequence: TGTGCCAGCAGCCAAGTTGAGGTTCCAAACAGGGTGGCCTACGAGCAGTACTTC. This sequence joins TRBV4-2 and TRBJ2-7; a possible D gene is TRBD1 (6 bases). Trimming left V 1 base short and J 2 bases short, with 21 bases between. This CDR3 contains 18 residues. The germline V gene encodes CDR1 LGHNA and CDR2 YNFKEQ.

The chain links TRBV9 to TRBJ2-5; D not certain. There are 13 residues in the CDR3. Trimming stripped 2 bases from V and 5 bases from J, with 10 bases between. Germline V gene data show CDR1 as SGDLS and CDR2 as YYNGEE. This chain's CDR3 is CASSVAPSETQYF. Here the CDR3 DNA reads TGTGCCAGCAGCGTGGCCCCCTCGGAGACCCAGTACTTC.

The chain combines TRBV2 with TRBJ2-3; 14 nucleotides line up with TRBD2. The junction had 11 bases not matched to a gene; V was cut back by 5 bases and J by 4 bases. Germline loops: CDR1 SNHLY, CDR2 FYNNEI. The CDR3 extends over 18 amino acids. CDR3 amino acids: CASSRLAGGLKSSDTQYF. The CDR3 coding sequence is TGTGCCAGCAGTCGACTAGCGGGGGGGCTAAAGTCCTCAGATACGCAGTATTTT. Full variable domain (rest looked up from reference TRBV2 and TRBJ2-3): EPEVTQTPSHQVTQMGQEVILRCVPISNHLYFYWYRQILGQKVEFLVSFYNNEISEKSEIFDDQFSVERPDGSNFTLKIRSTKLEDSAMYFCASSRLAGGLKSSDTQYFGPGTRLTVL.

The chain employs TRBV1 and TRBJ1-2; the D segment call TRBD1 is taken from the table without a DNA check. TRBV1 is termed a pseudogene. This CDR3 spans 14 amino acids. In nucleotides, the CDR3 is TGCACCAGCAGCCAAGAACAGGGGTACCATGGCTACACCTTC. Translated: CTSSQEQGYHGYTF.

The chain uses TRBV6-6 and TRBJ2-1, with D perhaps matching TRBD2 (6 bases). The V and J ends lost 5 bases and 6 bases respectively, with 20 bases between them. The germline V gene encodes CDR1 MNHNY and CDR2 SVGAGI (reference sequence). The CDR3 is 16 residues long. CDR3 in DNA: TGTGCCAGCAGTACCTCTGGTCCTCCGGGGGTCAATGAGCAGTTCTTC. It specifies CASSTSGPPGVNEQFF.

This clone came up once. The chain combines TRBV28 with TRBJ2-7, with TRBD1 matching over 7 bases. V lost 6 bases to trimming and J lost 4 bases; unmatched junction nucleotides: 6. From germline, CDR1 is MDHEN and CDR2 SYDVKM. There are 13 residues in the CDR3. DNA of the CDR3: TGTGCCAGCAGCCCGGGACAGAGTTACGAGCAGTACTTC. The encoded protein is CASSPGQSYEQYF.

This clone was observed a single time. Here the CDR3 DNA reads TGTGCCAGCAGCTTAGCGGGAGGCTACGAGCAGTACTTC. Amino acids: CASSLAGGYEQYF. The rearrangement links TRBV7-2 to TRBJ2-7; D is perhaps TRBD2 (6 bases). Germline CDR1 is SGHTA and CDR2 is FQGNSA. V dropped 0 bases and J dropped 3 bases, with 6 bases sitting between them. CDR3 size: 13 residues. Full variable domain (rest looked up from reference TRBV7-2 and TRBJ2-7): GAGVSQSPSNKVTEKGKDVELRCDPISGHTALYWYRQSLGQGLEFLIYFQGNSAPDKSGLPSDRFSAERTGGSVSTLTIQRTQQEDSAVYLCASSLAGGYEQYFGPGTRLTVT.